The T cell receptor (beta chain) described here comes from a study of shared clonotypes between healthy human individuals. The method was immunoSEQ multiplex PCR; TCRdb's version includes in-frame clones alone and lacks a portion of them. Seen here are roughly 2,300,000 clones, roughly 92% observed once, and the top ten hold approximately 0.39%. This receptor was obtained from a man aged 18 to 29 in good health. Some clones in this sample may be carry-over from other donors' samples. Sequencing input: naive CD4+ T cells from PBMCs. Stated subset: CD45RA+ positively selected.

The CDR3 DNA reads as TGTGCCACCCTTGGAAACACCATATATTTT. Translating gives CATLGNTIYF. The chain links TRBV6-1 to TRBJ1-3; D is ambiguous. CDR1 is MNHNS and CDR2 is SASEGT in the germline V gene. This CDR3 contains 10 residues. The V gene lost 10 bases and the J gene lost 3 bases, with 4 bases spanning the gap.